These 19 T cell receptor beta chains share one sample of origin, sequenced in a study of graft-versus-host responses after intestinal transplantation (dated by TCRdb to the early 2020s). Intraepithelial and lamina propria lymphocytes were isolated from graft specimens using dithiothreitol, EDTA incubations and collagenase D digestion. Receptor amplification or capture employed the immunoSEQ multiplex PCR assay. TCRdb mirrors the immuneACCESS table, restricted to in-frame sequences. Some clones are absent from its copies; in checked studies, under half trace to an unresolved V gene, and the reason for the others is unknown. This sample lists 8,000 to 10,000 clones; about 88% were detected once. Jointly, the top ten make up 4% to 6.5% of the sample. Specimen: ileum tissue, collected about 700 days after intestinal transplantation. These receptor sequences come from a human patient who received an intestinal transplant, so some T cells may come from the graft donor.

The chain carries TRBV4-2 and TRBJ2-4; D unclear. Trimming took 0 bases from V and 13 from J, leaving 19 bases between them. The CDR3 runs 15 residues. Per the germline V gene, CDR1 is LGHNA and CDR2 is YNFKEQ. This chain's CDR3 is CASSQETDPVTVQYF. The CDR3 DNA is TGTGCCAGCAGCCAAGAGACGGACCCGGTTACCGTCCAGTACTTC.

The chain employs TRBV4-1 and TRBJ1-1; D unresolved. The CDR3 runs to 21 residues. V lost 0 bases to trimming and J lost 0 bases, with 26 bases between them. Germline CDR1 is MGHRA and CDR2 is YSYEKL. CDR3 nucleotides: TGCGCCAGCAGCCAAGATTTCCCCCCCCCGGCGGAGAGAAAAATGAACACTGAAGCTTTCTTT. Its translation is CASSQDFPPPAERKMNTEAFF.

This chain links TRBV4-2 with TRBJ2-1; 8 positions match TRBD1. The J segment lost 0 bases and the V segment lost 3 bases, leaving 1 base of the junction unmatched. The CDR3 has 15 amino acids. Germline assignment: CDR1 LGHNA and CDR2 YNFKEQ. The CDR3 DNA sequence: TGTGCCAGCAGCCAGACAGGGGACTCCTACAATGAGCAGTTCTTC. This translates into CASSQTGDSYNEQFF.

The chain uses TRBV27 and TRBJ1-2; D ambiguous. The CDR3 length is 14 residues. The germline V and J ends were trimmed by 4 bases and 6 bases, with 15 bases remaining between them. The germline V gene has CDR1 MNHEY and CDR2 SMNVEV (reference sequence). The CDR3 region is CASSYSGGGNGYTF. CDR3 sequence (DNA): TGTGCCAGCAGTTACAGCGGCGGAGGGAATGGCTACACCTTC.

V and J are TRBV5-1 and TRBJ2-5; TRBD1 matches 9 bases. The J segment lost 12 bases and the V segment lost 4 bases, leaving 13 bases of the junction unmatched. Germline V gene data show CDR1 as SGHRS and CDR2 as YFSETQ. The CDR3 totals 14 residues. The CDR3 sequence is CASSPTGGQEFEYF. The CDR3 DNA follows: TGCGCCAGCAGCCCGACAGGGGGGCAAGAGTTTGAGTACTTC.

The genes are TRBV9 and TRBJ2-1; D might be TRBD1 (5 bases). This CDR3 has 14 amino acids. Trimming removed 6 bases from V and 5 bases from J, with 15 bases in between. In germline, CDR1 is SGDLS, CDR2 YYNGEE. For the CDR3, the DNA is TGTGCCAGCAACAATTGGGGCGGAAACAATGAGCAGTTCTTC. Its translation is CASNNWGGNNEQFF.

J is TRBJ2-5 and V is TRBV5-1; D is perhaps TRBD2 (6 bases). The CDR3 runs 14 residues. The germline V and J ends were trimmed by 5 bases and 4 bases, with 15 bases remaining between them. Germline loops: CDR1 SGHRS, CDR2 YFSETQ. CDR3 nucleotide sequence: TGCGCCAGCAGGTTGAGGGACTCCTCAGAGACCCAGTACTTC. Amino acids: CASRLRDSSETQYF.

Of note for this clone: One end of the junction varies from germline; a read error may be responsible. The V and J genes are TRBV6-1 and TRBJ2-7; the D gene is possibly TRBD1 (6 bases). The germline gives CDR1 MNHNS, CDR2 SASEGT. The CDR3 has 13 amino acids. This CDR3 is CASSERLKDKGVF. The CDR3 DNA reads as TGTGCCAGCAGTGAAAGGTTAAAGGACAAGGGGGTCTTC.

This chain connects TRBV4-1 to TRBJ2-1, with TRBD2 matching over 9 bases. CDR1 and CDR2 from the germline V gene are MGHRA and YSYEKL. The V segment lost 0 bases and the J segment 8 bases; nucleotides outside the gene matches: 8. The CDR3 totals 16 residues. CDR3 region: CASSQDLSGRYYEQFF. DNA for the CDR3: TGCGCCAGCAGCCAAGATTTGAGCGGGAGGTACTATGAGCAGTTCTTC.

The chain recombines TRBV28 with TRBJ2-7; D is undetermined. Trimming stripped 3 bases from V and 6 bases from J, with 15 bases between. The CDR3 runs 14 residues. CDR1 is MDHEN and CDR2 is SYDVKM in the germline V gene. CDR3 loop: CASSLGVRFSEQYF. In DNA, the CDR3 is TGTGCCAGCAGTTTGGGTGTAAGGTTTTCCGAGCAGTACTTC.

The table lists this clone with a few counts. This chain links TRBV5-1 with TRBJ2-7; D is perhaps TRBD1 (5 bases). This CDR3 contains 16 residues. V lost 0 bases, J lost 3 bases, and 16 bases lay in between. The germline V gene encodes CDR1 SGHRS and CDR2 YFSETQ. The CDR3, as DNA: TGCGCCAGCAGCTTGGCGGACGGACATTTTAGCTACGAGCAGTACTTC. Translation gives CASSLADGHFSYEQYF. The full variable domain, rest sourced from reference TRBV5-1 and TRBJ2-7, is KAGVTQTPRYLIKTRGQQVTLSCSPISGHRSVSWYQQTPGQGLQFLFEYFSETQRNKGNFPGRFSGRQFSNSRSEMNVSTLELGDSALYLCASSLADGHFSYEQYFGPGTRLTVT.

This clone was seen a single time. The genes are TRBV9 and TRBJ2-1; 11 nucleotides agree with TRBD1. In germline, CDR1 is SGDLS, CDR2 YYNGEE. J gave up 5 bases and V 4 bases, and 8 bases lay outside the gene matches. This CDR3 region has 16 residues. CDR3 sequence: CASSPGTGGINNEQFF. The CDR3 nucleotides are TGTGCCAGCAGCCCGGGGACAGGGGGAATAAACAATGAGCAGTTCTTC.

This chain joins TRBV13 and TRBJ2-7; 11 bases line up with TRBD1. The CDR3 is 16 amino acids. J gave up 2 bases and V 2 bases, and 5 bases lay outside the gene matches. The germline V gene has CDR1 PRHDT and CDR2 FYEKMQ (reference sequence). The CDR3 region is CASSLTPDRGPYEQYF. Written as DNA, the CDR3 is TGTGCCAGCAGCTTAACTCCGGACAGGGGGCCCTACGAGCAGTACTTC.

V and J are TRBV19 and TRBJ1-1; no firm D call. Germline V gene lookup returns CDR1 LNHDA and CDR2 SQIVND (reference sequence). V lost 4 bases and J lost 7, with 10 bases in between. This CDR3 comprises 12 residues. CDR3 sequence (DNA): TGTGCCAGTAGTAGCGGTATTGATGAAGCTTTCTTT. Its translation: CASSSGIDEAFF.

J is TRBJ2-7 and V is TRBV2; 8 positions match TRBD1. The CDR3 covers 13 residues. V shed 5 bases, J shed 6 bases, and the junction held 6 bases outside the gene matches. Germline CDR1 reads SNHLY; CDR2 reads FYNNEI. CDR3 sequence (DNA): TGTGCCAGCAGTCGGACAGGGAAGGGCGAGCAGTACTTC. This encodes CASSRTGKGEQYF.

The chain recombines TRBV29-1 with TRBJ1-1; D not resolved. CDR1 and CDR2 from the germline V gene are SQVTM and ANQGSEA. Trimming took 3 bases from V and 11 from J, leaving 10 bases between them. The CDR3 is 10 amino acids. The CDR3: CSVEPAAAFF. CDR3 DNA sequence: TGCAGCGTTGAGCCTGCGGCTGCTTTCTTT.

Here the CDR3 reads CASRNTRLAKNIQYF. As DNA, the CDR3 is TGTGCCAGCAGAAACACTCGGCTAGCCAAAAACATTCAGTACTTC. J is TRBJ2-4 and V is TRBV11-1; D is ambiguous. Germline V CDR1 and CDR2: SGHAT, FQDESV (reference sequence). The CDR3 consists of 15 residues. V lost 6 bases and J 0 bases, leaving 12 bases between the germline ends.

The J gene is TRBJ2-3, the V gene TRBV6-4; TRBD1 matches at 11 bases. The V and J ends lost 3 bases and 4 bases, in that order; junction bases with no gene match: 0. The CDR3 spans 14 residues. The germline gives CDR1 MRHNA, CDR2 SNTAGT. The CDR3 here is CASSEGQGADTQYF. The CDR3 nucleotides read TGTGCCAGCAGTGAGGGACAGGGGGCAGATACGCAGTATTTT.

This chain links TRBV7-6 with TRBJ1-2; no clear D gene. Trimming removed 5 bases from V and 5 bases from J, with 12 bases in between. CDR1 is SGHVS, CDR2 FNYEAQ, per germline. This CDR3 spans 13 amino acids. CDR3 sequence (DNA): TGTGCCAGCAGCCAAGGAACGGGGTATGGCTACACCTTC. It encodes CASSQGTGYGYTF.